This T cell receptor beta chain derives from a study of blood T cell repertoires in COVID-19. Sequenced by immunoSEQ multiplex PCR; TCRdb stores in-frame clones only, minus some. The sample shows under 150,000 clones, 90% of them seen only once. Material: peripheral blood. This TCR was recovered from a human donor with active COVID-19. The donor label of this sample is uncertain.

CDR3 DNA: TGCGCCAGCAGCCCACTCGGGACAGGGGCCACTTACCAAGAGACCCAGTACTTC. Protein sequence: CASSPLGTGATYQETQYF. The J gene is TRBJ2-5, the V gene TRBV5-1; 10 nucleotides line up with TRBD1. CDR1 and CDR2 from the germline V gene are SGHRS and YFSETQ. The length of the CDR3 is 18 residues. The V gene end was trimmed by 4 bases and the J gene end by 0 bases; junction bases not matched to a gene: 12. The complete variable domain, with remaining parts taken from reference TRBV5-1 and TRBJ2-5, reads KAGVTQTPRYLIKTRGQQVTLSCSPISGHRSVSWYQQTPGQGLQFLFEYFSETQRNKGNFPGRFSGRQFSNSRSEMNVSTLELGDSALYLCASSPLGTGATYQETQYFGPGTRLLVL.